These T cell receptor beta chains were read from a single sample in a study of blood T cell repertoires in COVID-19. The assay was immunoSEQ multiplex PCR, and TCRdb's table has in-frame clones only and misses some. The sample has approximately 170,000 clones, around 88% seen once; the top ten hold approximately 18%. Input material: peripheral blood. These receptors came from a woman in her 70s who had recovered from COVID-19. Each CDR3 is given with its conserved first and last residue. A D gene is named only where the DNA matches it firmly. Only some rows state a clone size, as once, few, many or a class for expanded clones.

v_call	clone_size	d_call	j_call	cdr3_nt	cdr3_aa
TRBV9	NA	NA	TRBJ2-1	TGTGCCAGCAGCGTAGAGGGCGGGATGGGGAATGAGCAGTTCTTC	CASSVEGGMGNEQFF
TRBV7-9	NA	TRBD1	TRBJ2-7	TGTGCCAGCAGCCCTAACCGGGACAGGGGAAACTACGAGCAGTACTTC	CASSPNRDRGNYEQYF
TRBV7-3	NA	NA	TRBJ2-6	TGTGCCAGCAGCTATAGAGGGGGCTCTGGGGCCAACGTCCTGACTTTC	CASSYRGGSGANVLTF
TRBV21-1	NA	NA	TRBJ2-5	TGTGCCAGCGGGAGCGGGGGCCAAGAGACCCAGTACTTC	CASGSGGQETQYF
TRBV6-6	NA	TRBD1	TRBJ1-3	TGTGCCAGCAGTTCCCCGGGCCAGGGGGCGGGAAACACCATATATTTT	CASSSPGQGAGNTIYF
TRBV7-2	NA	TRBD2	TRBJ2-1	TGTGCCAGCAGCCCACACCCCGGACTAGCGGGAGAAGGTGAGCAGTTCTTC	CASSPHPGLAGEGEQFF
TRBV28	few	NA	TRBJ2-4	TGTGCCAGCCGCCCCAGGATAGCCAAAAACATTCAGTACTTC	CASRPRIAKNIQYF
TRBV5-5	NA	NA	TRBJ2-1	TGTGCCAGCAGCCCCTATAGCGCAACCTACAATGAGCAGTTCTTC	CASSPYSATYNEQFF
TRBV27	NA	NA	TRBJ2-2	TGTGCCAGCAGGCCGCGGGCGAACACCGGGGAGCTGTTTTTT	CASRPRANTGELFF
TRBV14	NA	NA	TRBJ2-2	TGTGCCAGCAGCCCCACAGTCAGTGCCGGGGAGCTGTTTTTT	CASSPTVSAGELFF
TRBV7-9	NA	TRBD1	TRBJ1-2	TGTGCCAGCAGCTTAGGGGACAGCCACTATGGCTACACCTTC	CASSLGDSHYGYTF
TRBV7-3	NA	TRBD1	TRBJ2-3	TGTGCCAGCAGCCCCGACAGGGGCGCAGATACGCAGTATTTT	CASSPDRGADTQYF
TRBV30	NA	NA	TRBJ1-5	TGTGCCTGGAGTGTACGGCGGGCGGGCAGCAATCAGCCCCAGCATTTT	CAWSVRRAGSNQPQHF
TRBV18	NA	TRBD1	TRBJ2-5	TGTGCCAGCTCACGGACAACAGGGGTCGGGGAGACCCAGTACTTC	CASSRTTGVGETQYF
TRBV9	NA	NA	TRBJ1-3	TGTGCCAGCAGCCGGACAGCCTCTGGAAACACCATATATTTT	CASSRTASGNTIYF
TRBV19	NA	NA	TRBJ1-2	TGTGCCAGTAGTATTACCCCACACAGTTCTGGCTACACCTTC	CASSITPHSSGYTF
TRBV27	NA	TRBD1	TRBJ1-4	TGTGCCAGCACCCGGACAGGGTGGGATGAAAAACTGTTTTTT	CASTRTGWDEKLFF
TRBV3-1/TRBV3-2	NA	TRBD2	TRBJ2-1	TGTGCCAGCAGCCAAGATCGGGGGCTAGCGGGGAGCAATGAGCAGTTCTTC	CASSQDRGLAGSNEQFF
TRBV7-3	few	TRBD1	TRBJ1-1	TGTGCCAGCAGCCAACAGGGGGCGGTCACTGAAGCTTTCTTT	CASSQQGAVTEAFF
TRBV21-1	NA	NA	TRBJ1-1	TGTGCCAGCAGCAGACCACAGGGGGCGAGGGGGACTGAAGCTTTCTTT	CASSRPQGARGTEAFF
TRBV10-3	once	TRBD1	TRBJ1-1	TGTGCCATCAGCCCTCCCGGGACAGGGAACACTGAAGCTTTCTTT	CAISPPGTGNTEAFF
TRBV7-8	NA	NA	TRBJ1-1	TGTGCCAGCAGTTGGGAGAGGAGGAGGGCTGAAGCTTTCTTT	CASSWERRRAEAFF
TRBV19	once	TRBD1	TRBJ1-5	TGTGCCAGTAGTACGCACCCACAGGGGGCGGTGAATCAGCCCCAGCATTTT	CASSTHPQGAVNQPQHF
TRBV28	few	NA	TRBJ1-1	TGTGCCAGCAGTTTACCGACGCGGGGGCAGGCGGCTTTCTTT	CASSLPTRGQAAFF
TRBV6-5	NA	NA	TRBJ1-1	TGTGCCAGCAGGGGGGGGACTGAAGCTTTCTTT	CASRGGTEAFF
TRBV2	NA	NA	TRBJ2-4	TGTGCCAGCACAGGGAAAAACATTCAGTACTTC	CASTGKNIQYF
TRBV9	NA	NA	TRBJ1-1	TGTGCCAGCAGCGCCGCCCGGGGCACTGAAGCTTTCTTT	CASSAARGTEAFF
TRBV4-2	NA	NA	TRBJ2-1	TGTGCCAGCAGCCAGGGGGGGGCCCAATACAGCTCCTACAATGAGCAGTTCTTC	CASSQGGAQYSSYNEQFF
TRBV7-2	NA	TRBD1	TRBJ2-5	TGTGCCAGCAGCCCGGGGACAGGGAAAAGGGCTTACTTC	CASSPGTGKRAYF
TRBV6-1	NA	NA	TRBJ1-5	TGTGCCAGCAGTGAAGGAGGAGGAGGCGGGGATAGCAATCAGCCCCAGCATTTT	CASSEGGGGGDSNQPQHF
TRBV10-3	NA	NA	TRBJ1-2	TGTGCCATCTCAGGGTTCGCGGGCTACACCTTC	CAISGFAGYTF
TRBV30	NA	NA	TRBJ2-3	TGTGCCTGGAGCCCGTTTGGGGGGGCCCGGACAGATACGCAGTATTTT	CAWSPFGGARTDTQYF
TRBV6-2/TRBV6-3	NA	TRBD2	TRBJ2-7	TGTGCCAGCAGTTACCTACCTAGCGGGAGCTCCTACGAGCAGTACTTC	CASSYLPSGSSYEQYF
TRBV28	NA	TRBD1	TRBJ2-7	TGTGCCAGCAGTGAACCGACAGGGGGCACAGGGGAGCAGTACTTC	CASSEPTGGTGEQYF
TRBV5-5	NA	TRBD1	TRBJ1-5	TGTGCCAGCAGCACGGGACAGTCTAGCAATCAGCCCCAGCATTTT	CASSTGQSSNQPQHF
TRBV11-3	NA	NA	TRBJ2-5	TGTGCCAGCAGCTTGAGGGAGTTCGAGACCCAGTACTTC	CASSLREFETQYF
TRBV6-5	NA	NA	TRBJ2-5	TGTGCCAGCAGGGGCCTCCCGGGGGAGACCCAGTACTTC	CASRGLPGETQYF
TRBV28	NA	NA	TRBJ2-7	TGTGCCAGCAGACCCCCAGGGCCCCTCACCTACGAGCAGTACTTC	CASRPPGPLTYEQYF
TRBV6-5	NA	TRBD1	TRBJ1-1	TGTGCCAGCAGTTACTCGATCCAGGGGGGATATGAAGCTTTCTTT	CASSYSIQGGYEAFF
TRBV19	NA	TRBD2	TRBJ2-3	TGTGCCAGTTGTGGGCGGGGGGGCCCAGATACGCAGTATTTT	CASCGRGGPDTQYF
TRBV13	NA	NA	TRBJ2-7	TGTGCCAGCAGCCCAACTAGCACGGGATTGTCCTACGAGCAGTACTTC	CASSPTSTGLSYEQYF
TRBV20-1	NA	NA	TRBJ2-7	TGCAGTGCTAGTCAGTGGGCAGTGGGCGAGCAGTACTTC	CSASQWAVGEQYF
TRBV28	NA	NA	TRBJ1-2	TGTGCCAGCAGTTTTGGGGCGGCGGACACCCTTGGCTACACCTTC	CASSFGAADTLGYTF
TRBV15	NA	TRBD1	TRBJ2-2	TGTGCCACCAGCAGAGATCCGGACAGGGTGGGCGGGGAGCTGTTTTTT	CATSRDPDRVGGELFF
TRBV27	NA	TRBD2	TRBJ2-5	TGTGCCAGCAGCCTTAACCCCCCACTAGCGGGGATCCAAGAGACCCAGTACTTC	CASSLNPPLAGIQETQYF